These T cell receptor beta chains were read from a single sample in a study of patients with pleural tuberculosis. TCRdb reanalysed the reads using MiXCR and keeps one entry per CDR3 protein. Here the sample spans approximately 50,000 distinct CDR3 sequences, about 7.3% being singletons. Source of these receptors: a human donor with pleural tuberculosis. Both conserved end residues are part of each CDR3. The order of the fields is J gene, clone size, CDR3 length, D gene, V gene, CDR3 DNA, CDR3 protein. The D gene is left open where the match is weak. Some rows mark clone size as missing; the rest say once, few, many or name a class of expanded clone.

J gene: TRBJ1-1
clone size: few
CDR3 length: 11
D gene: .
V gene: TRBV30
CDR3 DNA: TGTGCCTGGAGGGGGTACACTGAAGCTTTCTTT
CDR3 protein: CAWRGYTEAFF

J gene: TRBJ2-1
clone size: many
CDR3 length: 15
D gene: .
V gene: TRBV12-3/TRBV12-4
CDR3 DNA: TGTGCCAGCAGCCTAACTAGTTTAGGGCACAATGAGCAGTTCTTC
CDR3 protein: CASSLTSLGHNEQFF

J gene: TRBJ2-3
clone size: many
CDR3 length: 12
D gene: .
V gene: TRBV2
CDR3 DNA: TGTGCCAGCAGGGATCGCGCGGATACGCAGTATTTT
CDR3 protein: CASRDRADTQYF

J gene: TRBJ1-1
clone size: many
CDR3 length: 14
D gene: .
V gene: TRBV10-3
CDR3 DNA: TGTGCCATCAGGGGGACGGGGACGAACACTGAAGCTTTCTTT
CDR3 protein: CAIRGTGTNTEAFF

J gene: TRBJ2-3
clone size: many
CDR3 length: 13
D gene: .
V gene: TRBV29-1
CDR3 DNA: TGCAGCGTTGATCCTTTGGGGCGGGCGACGCAGTATTTT
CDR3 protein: CSVDPLGRATQYF

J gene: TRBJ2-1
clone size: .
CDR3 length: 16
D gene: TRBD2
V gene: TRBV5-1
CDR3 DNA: TGCGCCAGCAGCTACGCACCTAGCGGATCCTACAATGAGCAGTTCTTC
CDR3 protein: CASSYAPSGSYNEQFF

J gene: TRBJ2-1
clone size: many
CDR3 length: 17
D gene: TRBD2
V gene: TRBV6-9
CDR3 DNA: TGTGCCAGCAGTTATGCTAGCGGGAGTTCTTCCTACAATGAGCAGTTCTTC
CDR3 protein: CASSYASGSSSYNEQFF

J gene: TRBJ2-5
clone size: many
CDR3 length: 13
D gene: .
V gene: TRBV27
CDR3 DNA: TGTGCCAGCAGTTCCCCGAACCAAGAGACCCAGTACTTC
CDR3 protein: CASSSPNQETQYF

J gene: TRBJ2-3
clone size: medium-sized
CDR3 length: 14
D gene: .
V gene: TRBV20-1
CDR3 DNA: TGCAGTGCTCCAAGACAAACTAGCACAGATACGCAGTATTTT
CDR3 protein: CSAPRQTSTDTQYF

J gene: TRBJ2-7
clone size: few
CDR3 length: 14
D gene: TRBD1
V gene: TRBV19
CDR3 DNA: TGTGCCAGTAGTATCTATCCAGGGGGATACGAGCAGTACTTC
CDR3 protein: CASSIYPGGYEQYF

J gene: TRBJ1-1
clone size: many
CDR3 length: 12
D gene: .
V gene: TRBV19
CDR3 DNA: TGTGCCAGTAGTATAACAGGGTCTGAAGCTTTCTTT
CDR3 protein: CASSITGSEAFF

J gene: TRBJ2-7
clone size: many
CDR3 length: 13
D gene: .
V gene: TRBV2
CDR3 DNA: TGTGCCAGCAGATGGGACTTACCCTACGAGCAGTACTTC
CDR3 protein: CASRWDLPYEQYF

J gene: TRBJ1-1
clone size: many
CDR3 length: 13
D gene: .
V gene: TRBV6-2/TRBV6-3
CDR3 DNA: TGTGCCAGCAGTTACCCGGTGGGCAGTGAAGCTTTCTTT
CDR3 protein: CASSYPVGSEAFF

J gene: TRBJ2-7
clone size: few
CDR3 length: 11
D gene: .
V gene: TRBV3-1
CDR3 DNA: TGTGCCAGCAGGGGGGTTGCCGAGCAGTACTTC
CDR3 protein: CASRGVAEQYF

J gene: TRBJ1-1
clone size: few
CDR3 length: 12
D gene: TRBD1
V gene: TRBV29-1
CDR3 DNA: TGCAGCGTTGAAGGGACAGGGAATGAAGCTTTCTTT
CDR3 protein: CSVEGTGNEAFF

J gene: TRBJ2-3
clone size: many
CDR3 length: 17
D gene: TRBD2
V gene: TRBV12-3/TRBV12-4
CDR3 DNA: TGTGCCAGCAGTACTCCGGGACTAGCGGGAGGCACAGATACGCAGTATTTT
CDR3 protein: CASSTPGLAGGTDTQYF

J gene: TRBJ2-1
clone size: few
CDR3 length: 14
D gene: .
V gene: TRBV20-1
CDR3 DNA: TGCAGTGCTAATAAGGGGAGCTCCTACAATGAGCGGTTCTTC
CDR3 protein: CSANKGSSYNERFF

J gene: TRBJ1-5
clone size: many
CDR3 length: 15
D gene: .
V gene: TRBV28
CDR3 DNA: TGTGCCAGCAGTTTTAGGTCCTTTTTCAATCAGCCCCAGCATTTT
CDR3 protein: CASSFRSFFNQPQHF

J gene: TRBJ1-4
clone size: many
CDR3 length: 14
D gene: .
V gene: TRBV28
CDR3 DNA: TGTGCCAGCAGGCCTCCGGGGACTAATGAAAAACTGTTTTTT
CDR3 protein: CASRPPGTNEKLFF

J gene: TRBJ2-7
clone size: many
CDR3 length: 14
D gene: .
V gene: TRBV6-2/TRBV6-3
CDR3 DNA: TGTGCCAGCAGTTATGAGCGGGCATCCTACGAGCAGTACTTC
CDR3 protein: CASSYERASYEQYF

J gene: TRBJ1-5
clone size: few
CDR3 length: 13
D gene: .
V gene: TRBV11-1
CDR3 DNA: TGTGCCAGCAGCTTAGGGACAGATCAGCCCCAGCATTTT
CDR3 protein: CASSLGTDQPQHF

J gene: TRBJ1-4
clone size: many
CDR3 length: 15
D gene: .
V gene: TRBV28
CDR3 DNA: TGTGCCAGCAGTTTCTACTCCTCCAGGGAGGAAAAACTGTTTTTT
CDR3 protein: CASSFYSSREEKLFF

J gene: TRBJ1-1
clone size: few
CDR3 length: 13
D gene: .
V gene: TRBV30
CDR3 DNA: TGTGCCTGGAGCATTGGACGTCCTCCAATTGCTTTCTTT
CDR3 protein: CAWSIGRPPIAFF

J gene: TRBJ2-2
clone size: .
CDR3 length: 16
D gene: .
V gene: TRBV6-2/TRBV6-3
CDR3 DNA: TGTGCCAGCAGTTATCGGACGCCCGCGAACACCGGGGAGCTGTTTTTT
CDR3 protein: CASSYRTPANTGELFF

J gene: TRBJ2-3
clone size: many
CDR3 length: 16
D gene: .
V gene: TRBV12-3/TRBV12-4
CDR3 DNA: TGTGCCAGCAGTTTAGGGCACAACCTGGTTACAGATACGCAGTATTTT
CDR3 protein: CASSLGHNLVTDTQYF

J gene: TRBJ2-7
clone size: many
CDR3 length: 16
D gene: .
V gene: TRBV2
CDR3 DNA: TGTGCCAGCAGTGAACCCCGGGACGCAAGGGCCTACGAGCAGTACTTC
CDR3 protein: CASSEPRDARAYEQYF

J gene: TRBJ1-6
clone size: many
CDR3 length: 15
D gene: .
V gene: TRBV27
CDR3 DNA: TGTGCCAGCAGTTTATTGGGATGGGGCAATTCACCCCTCCACTTT
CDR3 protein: CASSLLGWGNSPLHF

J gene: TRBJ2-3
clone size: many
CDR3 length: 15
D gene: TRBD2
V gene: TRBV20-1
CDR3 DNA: TGCAGTGCTGACGGGACTAGCAGCCGCACAGATACGCAGTATTTT
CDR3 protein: CSADGTSSRTDTQYF

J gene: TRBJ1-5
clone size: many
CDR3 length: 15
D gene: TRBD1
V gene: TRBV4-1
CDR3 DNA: TGCGCCAGCAGGGAAGGGACAGGGGTGCATCAGCCCCAGCATTTT
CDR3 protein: CASREGTGVHQPQHF

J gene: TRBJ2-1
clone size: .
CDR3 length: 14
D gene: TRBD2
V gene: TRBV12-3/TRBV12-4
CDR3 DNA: TGTGCCAGCAGGGGGACTAGTATCGCCAATGAGCAGTTCTTC
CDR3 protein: CASRGTSIANEQFF

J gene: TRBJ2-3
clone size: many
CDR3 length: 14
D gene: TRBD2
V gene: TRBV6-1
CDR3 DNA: TGTGCCAGCACGATAGCGGGGTCCACAGATACGCAGTATTTT
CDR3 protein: CASTIAGSTDTQYF

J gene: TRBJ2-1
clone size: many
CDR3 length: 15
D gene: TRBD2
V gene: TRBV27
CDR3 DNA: TGTGCCAGCAGTCCCCTAGCGGGAGTAGGCAATGAGCAGTTCTTC
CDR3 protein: CASSPLAGVGNEQFF

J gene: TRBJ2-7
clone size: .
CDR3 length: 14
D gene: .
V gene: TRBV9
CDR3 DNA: TGTGCCAGCAGCCCCCGGACCGGGTCCTATGAGCAGTACTTC
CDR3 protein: CASSPRTGSYEQYF

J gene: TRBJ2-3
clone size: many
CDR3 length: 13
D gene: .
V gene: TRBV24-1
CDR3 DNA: TGTGCCACCAGTGCCTACGGGAAAGATACGCAGTATTTT
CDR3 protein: CATSAYGKDTQYF

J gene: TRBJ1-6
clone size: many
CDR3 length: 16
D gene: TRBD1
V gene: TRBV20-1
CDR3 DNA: TGCAGTGCTAGAAATCGGAGGGGGCCCCCTAATTCACCCCTCCACTTT
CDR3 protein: CSARNRRGPPNSPLHF

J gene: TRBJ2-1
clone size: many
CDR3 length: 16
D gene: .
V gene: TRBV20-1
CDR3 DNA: TGCAGTGCTAACGCCCGGGGTGTTTTCTCCTACAATGAGCAGTTCTTC
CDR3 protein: CSANARGVFSYNEQFF

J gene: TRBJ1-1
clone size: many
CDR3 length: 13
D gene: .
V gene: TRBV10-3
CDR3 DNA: TGTGCCATCAGTGAGGATGCCGCGATTGAAGCTTTCTTT
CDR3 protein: CAISEDAAIEAFF

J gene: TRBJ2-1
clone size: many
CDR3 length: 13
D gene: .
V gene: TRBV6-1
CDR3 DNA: TGTGCCAGCGGCAGGGAATCCTACAATGAGCAGTTCTTC
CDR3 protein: CASGRESYNEQFF

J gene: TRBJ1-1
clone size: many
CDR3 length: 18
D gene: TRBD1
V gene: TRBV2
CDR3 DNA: TGTGCCAGCAGTGAAGACACAGGGGGCTTCTTTTTGAACACTGAAGCTTTCTTT
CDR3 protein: CASSEDTGGFFLNTEAFF

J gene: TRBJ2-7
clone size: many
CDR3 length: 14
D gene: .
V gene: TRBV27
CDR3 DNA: TGTGCCAGCAGTTTATCGACGGGGCTTTACGAGCAGTACTTC
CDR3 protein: CASSLSTGLYEQYF

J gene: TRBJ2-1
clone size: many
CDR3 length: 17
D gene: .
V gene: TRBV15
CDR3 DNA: TGTGCCACCAGCAGAGAATTTGGACGAACACAAGGCGATGAGCAGTTCTTC
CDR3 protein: CATSREFGRTQGDEQFF